A single sample gave rise to the 11 T cell receptor beta chains below, sequenced in a study of blood T cells in healthy people across ages. Primers used in a second PCR of about 6 to 11 cycles were a sample-barcoded 5' primer and a J-beta primer mix. TCRdb redid the calling of the 5' RACE reads with MiXCR, one entry per CDR3 protein. This sample has approximately 960,000 distinct CDR3 sequences, with about 29% found just once. These data were also filed under a second study, of T cells of mothers and their children.

The specimen sequenced was blood. Source of these receptors: a woman aged 40 to 50 in good health.

To note about this clonotype: A read error may produce the germline difference seen at one junction end. CDR3 protein: CASSQEDGGPQETQYF. CDR3 nucleotides: TGTGCTAGCAGCCAAGAGGACGGGGGGCCGCAAGAGACCCAGTACTTC. This rearrangement joins TRBV4-2 to TRBJ2-5; the D gene is possibly TRBD2 (7 bases). Germline V gene data show CDR1 as LGHNA and CDR2 as YNFKEQ. The CDR3 loop spans 16 amino acids.

The chain links TRBV28 to TRBJ2-2; no firm D call. Germline V gene lookup returns CDR1 MDHEN and CDR2 SYDVKM. The CDR3 spans 16 residues. Trimming took off 3 bases at V and 1 base at J, with 12 bases between the two ends. This chain's CDR3 is CASSFSGVRNTGELFF. CDR3 sequence (DNA): TGTGCCAGCAGTTTTAGTGGGGTCCGGAACACCGGGGAGCTGTTTTTT.

The rearrangement links TRBV9 to TRBJ1-5; maybe TRBD1 (5 bases). Germline V gene lookup returns CDR1 SGDLS and CDR2 YYNGEE. The CDR3 sequence is 15 residues long. The germline V and J ends were trimmed by 2 bases and 7 bases, with 16 bases remaining between them. In DNA, the CDR3 is TGTGCCAGCAGCGTGGATCAGGGTTTAGGCCAGCCCCAGCATTTT. Translation: CASSVDQGLGQPQHF.

This sequence joins TRBV29-1 and TRBJ2-3; 8 bases are shared with TRBD1. The CDR3 has 15 amino acids. V was pared by 7 bases and J by 2 bases, with 11 bases of the junction left unmatched. In germline, CDR1 is SQVTM, CDR2 ANQGSEA. Here the CDR3 reads CSALSRQGTTDTQYF. For the CDR3, the DNA is TGCAGCGCCTTGAGCAGACAGGGGACCACAGATACGCAGTATTTT.

This clonotype was counted many times. The chain uses TRBV7-2 and TRBJ2-7, with unresolved D. The CDR3 extends over 14 amino acids. The germline V gene has CDR1 SGHTA and CDR2 FQGNSA. The V end lost 5 bases, the J end lost 6 bases, and 17 bases lay between the germline ends. The CDR3 protein is CASSVRASTGEQYF. The CDR3 region has the DNA TGTGCCAGCAGCGTCCGGGCCTCGACCGGCGAGCAGTACTTC.

Note on this clonotype: This clone may be a read error of a much larger clone one base away. The chain links TRBV28 to TRBJ2-7; unclear D gene. The CDR3 covers 13 residues. V lost 9 bases and J lost 3, with 15 bases in between. Per the germline V gene, CDR1 is MDHEN and CDR2 is SYDVKM. The CDR3 nucleotides read TGTGCCAGGAGTCCTCTGACACTCTACGAGCAGTACTTC. Its protein is CARSPLTLYEQYF.

This clonotype was detected a few times. The chain is built from TRBV5-1 and TRBJ1-1; weak D call: TRBD1 (5 bases). The V gene lost 4 bases and the J gene lost 6 bases, with 19 bases spanning the gap. CDR1 SGHRS and CDR2 YFSETQ come from the germline V gene. The CDR3 is 15 amino acids. The CDR3 reads CASSTGSGSQAEAFF. CDR3 nucleotide sequence: TGCGCCAGCAGCACAGGTTCCGGGTCCCAGGCTGAAGCTTTCTTT.

The CDR3 loop is CASSLDIRGGYTF. The CDR3 DNA is TGTGCCAGCAGCCTGGATATTCGGGGTGGCTACACCTTC. The genes are TRBV7-2 and TRBJ1-2; the D is unclear. Trimming cost V 5 bases and J 7 bases, with 14 bases left between them. This CDR3 has 13 residues. Germline lookup yields CDR1 SGHTA and CDR2 FQGNSA.

V and J are TRBV6-5 and TRBJ2-5, with TRBD1 matching 9 bases. Matching the DNA end better, TRBJ2-7 makes the J call doubtful. The CDR3 spans 15 residues. Germline V gene sequence: CDR1 MNHEY, CDR2 SVGAGI. The CDR3 DNA reads as TGTGCCAGCAGTTACGGGGACAGGGTTCTCTACGAGCAGTACTTC. This encodes CASSYGDRVLYEQYF.

This clonotype has more than one count but fewer than ten. The chain carries TRBV12-3 or TRBV12-4 and TRBJ1-5; D is undetermined. Between the trimmed V and J ends, which lost 3 bases and 4 bases, there was a span of 10 bases. This CDR3 region has 14 residues. The CDR3 nucleotides read TGTGCCAGCAGTTTCCGACGGTCGAATCAGCCCCAGCATTTT. Protein product: CASSFRRSNQPQHF.

As for this clonotype: A single base separates this from a much larger clone, so it may be a read error. The chain uses TRBV29-1 and TRBJ2-7; 7 bases are a match to TRBD2. The CDR3 is made up of 13 amino acids. The J segment lost 7 bases and the V segment lost 3 bases, leaving 9 bases of the junction unmatched. Germline loops: CDR1 SQVTM, CDR2 ANQGSEA. Here the CDR3 DNA reads TGCAGCGTTGAGAGCGGGGACCGCAATGAGCAGTACTTC. Translating gives CSVESGDRNEQYF.